The clone carrying this T cell receptor (beta chain) was counted once. This table comes from immunoSEQ multiplex PCR, and its TCRdb copy is limited to in-frame clones, with some not included. The sample has just under 80,000 clones, over 85% seen once. The data were obtained in a study of T cell changes during pregnancy in multiple sclerosis. Germline-derived CDR1 and CDR2 are LNHDA and SQIVND (reference sequence). V shed 4 bases, J shed 4 bases, and the junction held 7 bases outside the gene matches. The CDR3 is made up of 15 amino acids. The clonotype was recovered from a female donor with multiple sclerosis, enrolled in a pregnancy study. This material consisted of peripheral blood, taken in the first trimester of pregnancy. V usage is TRBV19 and J usage is TRBJ2-3; 8 bases are a match to TRBD1. CDR3 residues: CASSSDRGPSDTQYF. DNA of the CDR3: TGTGCCAGTAGTAGCGACAGGGGCCCCTCAGATACGCAGTATTTT.